The 14 T cell receptor beta chains listed next were all sequenced from one sample in a study of CD8 T cells in Susac syndrome. An amount of RNA that ranged from roughly 0.45 to 1 ug was reverse transcribed with random hexamers. Each CDR3 protein gets one entry after TCRdb re-called the immunoSEQ multiplex PCR reads with MiXCR. The data show around 200,000 distinct CDR3 sequences, roughly 95% seen once. Sequencing used CD4+ T cells from PBMCs. The receptors here all came from a human donor in good health.

The chain is built from TRBV3-1 and TRBJ2-1; possibly TRBD1 for D (5 bases). The CDR3 contains 13 residues. In germline, CDR1 is LGHDT, CDR2 YNNKEL (reference sequence). Trimming left V 3 bases short and J 5 bases short, with 8 bases between. The CDR3 region has the DNA TGTGCCAGCAGCCACCAGGGAAACAATGAGCAGTTCTTC. It encodes CASSHQGNNEQFF.

This clonotype appeared a single time. The V gene is TRBV27, the J gene TRBJ1-1, with D maybe TRBD1 (5 bases). Between the trimmed V and J ends, which lost 3 bases and 2 bases, there was a span of 10 bases. The length of the CDR3 is 14 residues. Germline CDR1 and CDR2: MNHEY and SMNVEV (reference sequence). CDR3 protein: CASSFGGPNTEAFF. The CDR3 nucleotides are TGTGCCAGCAGTTTTGGGGGACCCAACACTGAAGCTTTCTTT.

The chain links TRBV20-1 to TRBJ2-3; D is undetermined. Trimming cost V 5 bases and J 1 base, with 13 bases left between them. CDR3 length equals 14 residues. From germline, CDR1 is DFQATT and CDR2 SNEGSKA (reference sequence). The CDR3 nucleotides read TGCAGTGCTCCCACTCCCATGGGCACAGATACGCAGTATTTT. Encoded protein: CSAPTPMGTDTQYF.

V usage is TRBV7-3 and J usage is TRBJ2-6; D may correspond to TRBD1 or TRBD2 (5 bases each). Trimming cost V 6 bases and J 4 bases, with 22 bases left between them. CDR1 is SGHTA and CDR2 is FQGTGA in the germline V gene. The CDR3 extends over 18 amino acids. CDR3 nucleotides: TGTGCCAGCAGTTTTCGGCCCCGGGACCCCGAAGGGGCCAACGTCCTGACTTTC. Translation gives CASSFRPRDPEGANVLTF.

V and J are TRBV30 and TRBJ2-1; 12 bases map to TRBD2. The germline V gene encodes CDR1 GTSNPN and CDR2 SVGIG (reference sequence). CDR3 length: 15 residues. The V and J ends lost 3 bases and 5 bases, in that order; junction bases with no gene match: 5. The CDR3 protein is CAWSPTSGGHNEQFF. The CDR3 region has the DNA TGTGCCTGGAGCCCGACTAGCGGGGGACACAATGAGCAGTTCTTC.

The genes are TRBV6-6 and TRBJ2-1, with TRBD2 matching 9 bases. V lost 6 bases to trimming and J lost 5 bases; unmatched junction nucleotides: 11. This CDR3 spans 16 amino acids. Germline CDR1 MNHNY, CDR2 SVGAGI (reference sequence). The CDR3 loop is CASRPMAGGSDNEQFF. Here the CDR3 DNA reads TGTGCCAGCAGGCCGATGGCGGGGGGGAGCGACAATGAGCAGTTCTTC.

The chain has TRBV29-1 and TRBJ2-7; 7 nucleotides align to TRBD1. V lost 6 bases to trimming and J lost 4 bases; unmatched junction nucleotides: 9. The CDR3 sequence is 13 residues long. The V gene's germline CDR1 is SQVTM and CDR2 ANQGSEA. The CDR3 sequence is CSVVPDRTYEQYF. CDR3 nucleotides: TGCAGCGTCGTCCCGGACAGGACGTACGAGCAGTACTTC.

V is TRBV29-1 and J is TRBJ2-5; no clear D. V gave up 2 bases and J gave up 4 bases, with 8 bases separating them. Germline CDR1 is SQVTM and CDR2 is ANQGSEA. CDR3 length: 12 residues. CDR3 sequence (DNA): TGCAGCGTTGAAACGTCTATAGAGACCCAGTACTTC. Its protein product is CSVETSIETQYF.

The V call is TRBV7-8, the J call TRBJ2-3; D is possibly TRBD2 (6 bases). Trimming stripped 4 bases from V and 6 bases from J, with 11 bases between. This CDR3 is built from 13 residues. Germline lookup yields CDR1 SGHVS and CDR2 FQNEAQ. The CDR3 DNA reads as TGTGCCAGCAGCTCGGGAGCCCAGGATACGCAGTATTTT. This encodes CASSSGAQDTQYF.

This chain joins TRBV6-6 and TRBJ1-5, with unresolved D. There are 13 residues in the CDR3. Germline-derived CDR1 and CDR2 are MNHNY and SVGAGI (reference sequence). The germline V and J ends were trimmed by 3 bases and 3 bases, with 6 bases remaining between them. For the CDR3, the DNA is TGTGCCAGCAGTTATGGGGTCAATCAGCCCCAGCATTTT. This translates into CASSYGVNQPQHF.

The V and J genes are TRBV29-1 and TRBJ1-2; TRBD1 matches 8 bases. Trimming removed 0 bases from V and 13 bases from J; junction bases left unmatched: 4. Germline V CDR1 and CDR2: SQVTM, ANQGSEA. The CDR3 totals 11 residues. CDR3 region: CSVEDGQGVTF. CDR3 nucleotide sequence: TGCAGCGTTGAAGACGGACAGGGCGTCACCTTC.

The chain employs TRBV27 and TRBJ2-7; possible D gene TRBD1, 6 bases. CDR1 is MNHEY and CDR2 is SMNVEV in the germline V gene (reference sequence). The V and J ends lost 2 bases and 4 bases respectively, with 12 bases between them. The CDR3 runs to 14 residues. The CDR3 loop reads CASSLERGSYEQYF. The CDR3 region has the DNA TGTGCCAGCAGTTTAGAGAGGGGGTCTTACGAGCAGTACTTC.

The chain carries TRBV30 and TRBJ1-1; weak D call: TRBD1 (5 bases). Trimming pared 5 bases from V and 1 base from J, leaving 8 bases between. CDR1 GTSNPN and CDR2 SVGIG come from the germline V gene (reference sequence). CDR3 length: 12 residues. The CDR3 DNA is TGTGCCTGGCAGGGATGGAACACTGAAGCTTTCTTT. It is translated as CAWQGWNTEAFF.

The genes are TRBV9 and TRBJ2-1; D may be TRBD1 (6 bases). Trimming cost V 0 bases and J 7 bases, with 11 bases left between them. The germline V gene encodes CDR1 SGDLS and CDR2 YYNGEE. The CDR3 has 14 amino acids. The CDR3 protein is CASSVVEGGNEQFF. Written as DNA, the CDR3 is TGTGCCAGCAGCGTAGTTGAAGGGGGTAATGAGCAGTTCTTC.